The source of this T cell receptor (beta chain) is a study of beta chain features in type 1 diabetes (dated by TCRdb to the late 2010s). The study in broad terms: No differences in mean age, gender distribution, total cell number or subset yield were found between patients and healthy donors. Whereas all 28 donors provided naive and central memory subsets, regulatory and stem cell-like memory subsets were isolated from just 8 patients and roughly 8 healthy donors. The study compared the TCRB repertoires of sorted circulating CD4+ T cell subsets in recently diagnosed type 1 diabetes patients with those in matched healthy donors. A total of roughly 98,000,000 sorted cells were examined across all samples, and RNA yield correlated strongly with the number of cells per subset. Overall study results and their limits: Because the HLA sub-analyses included only small numbers of individuals, any influence of HLA type on TCRB rearrangement was left unresolved. A moderate but significant shortening of TCRB CDR3 length was observed in type 1 diabetes patients in all four CD4+ subsets. The naive, central memory and regulatory TCRB repertoires appeared to resemble one another more closely among patients than among healthy donors. PCR might favor shorter templates, but patient and control samples were amplified and corrected together, so any skew would affect both groups equally. Sequencing cDNA rather than genomic DNA could over-represent highly expressing activated cells, although activation and CD3 levels did not differ between groups. Fewer insertions and more nucleotide deletions at VDJ recombination sites were observed in patients with type 1 diabetes, implying thymic rearrangement abnormalities.

Each donor gave one peripheral blood draw, averaging approximately 120 mL, which was collected into heparinised tubes. A BD FACSAria II was used to sort naive, central memory, regulatory and stem cell-like memory CD4+ T cells with a panel that included CD45RO, CCR7, CD25, CD127, CD95 and CD27. Every sorted population had a purity above 95%. PBMCs were separated immediately by Lymphoprep density gradient centrifugation and were stained directly, without being cultured. So that batch effects would be minimized, each experiment stained and sorted samples in pairs, pairing one healthy donor with one patient. This clone was recorded a few times. The antigen this receptor binds is unknown. Base qualities were left out, and no much larger clone turns up one base away. CDR1 is given as LNHDA and CDR2 as SQIVND, both from the germline V gene (reference sequence). The cysteine opens and the phenylalanine closes a CDR3 of 11 amino acids. Only the CDR3 portion is preserved as DNA: 33 bases, with reading frame beginning at the first base. Trimming takes 10 bases off V and 12 bases off J; junction bases not matched to a gene: 8.

All of the isolated RNA was reverse transcribed with the High Capacity cDNA Reverse Transcription Kit, so expressed TCRB transcripts were sequenced. Naive, central memory and regulatory T cell samples underwent deep immunoSEQ sequencing, averaging approximately 3.3 million total reads per sample. Sorted cells were lysed in RLT buffer and RNA was extracted with DNase-treated RNeasy Micro or Mini kits, depending on cell number. Each cell subset was processed on its own to prevent cross-contamination, while patient and healthy donor samples were processed together. Using the immunoSEQ multiplex PCR, TCRB sequences were amplified from cDNA into 87-bp fragments spanning the CDR3 region. Sequencing of the amplicons was performed on the Illumina HiSeq platform. In the authors' own workflow: PCR bias was computationally corrected using synthetic template baselines, reads within Hamming distance 2 were collapsed, and singletons that could not be merged were discarded. Reads were aligned to IMGT to assign V, D and J genes, CDR3 length, and insertions or deletions at six rearrangement sites. Within each subset, clonotype counts were normalized to sorted cell number, after which true diversity and Gini coefficients were computed with the tcR R package. The overlap coefficient, calculated on TCRB nucleotide sequences, was used to quantify repertoire sharing. Out-of-frame TCRB sequences from naive cells were analyzed as a proxy for the pre-selection repertoire. TCRdb provides this immuneACCESS table in a form limited to in-frame rearrangements. Some clones are lacking; in checked studies, under half of them reflect an unresolved V gene, and why the rest are absent is not known. V and J calls and clone size are copied from that table; D and trimming were computed from the DNA. This sample comprises fewer than 650,000 clones, 15% to 17% of them detected only once. 0.09% to 0.095% of the sample rests with the top ten.

The sequence derives from a man aged 18 to 29 in good health. The receptor chain draws on TRBV19 and TRBJ2-4; 8 of the junction bases match TRBD1. The material sequenced was naive CD4+ T cells from blood. In light of the paper, this sample's cell subset or site label describes: true naive CD4+ T cells. At the DNA level, the sequence is TGTGCCACCGGACAGGGACGGGGTCAGTACTTC. Its amino acids are CATGQGRGQYF.